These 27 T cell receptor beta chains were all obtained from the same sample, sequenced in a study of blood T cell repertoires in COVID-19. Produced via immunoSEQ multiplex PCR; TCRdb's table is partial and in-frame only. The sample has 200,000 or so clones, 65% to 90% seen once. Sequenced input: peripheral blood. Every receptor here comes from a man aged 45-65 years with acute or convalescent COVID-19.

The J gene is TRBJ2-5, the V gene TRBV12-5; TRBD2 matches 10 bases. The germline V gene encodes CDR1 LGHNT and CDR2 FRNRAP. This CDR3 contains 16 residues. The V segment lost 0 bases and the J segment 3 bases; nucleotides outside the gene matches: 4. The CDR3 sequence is CASGLVILAGEETQYF. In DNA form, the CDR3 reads TGTGCTAGTGGTTTGGTTATCCTAGCGGGGGAAGAGACCCAGTACTTC.

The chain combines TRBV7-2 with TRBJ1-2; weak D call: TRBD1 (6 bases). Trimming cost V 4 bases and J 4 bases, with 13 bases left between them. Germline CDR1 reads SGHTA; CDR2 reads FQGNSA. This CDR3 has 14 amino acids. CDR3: CASSSRTAIYGYTF. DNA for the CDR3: TGTGCCAGCAGCTCGAGGACAGCCATCTATGGCTACACCTTC.

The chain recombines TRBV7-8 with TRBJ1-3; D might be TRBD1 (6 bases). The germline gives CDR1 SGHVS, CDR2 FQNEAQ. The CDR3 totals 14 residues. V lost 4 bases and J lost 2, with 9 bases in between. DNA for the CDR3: TGTGCCAGCAGCTCCCGGACAGCTGGAAACACCATATATTTT. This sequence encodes CASSSRTAGNTIYF.

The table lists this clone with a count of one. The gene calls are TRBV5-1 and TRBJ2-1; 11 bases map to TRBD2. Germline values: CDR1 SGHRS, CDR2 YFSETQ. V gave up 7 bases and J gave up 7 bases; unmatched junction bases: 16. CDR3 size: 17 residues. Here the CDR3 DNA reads TGCGCCAGCTCAACTAGCGGGGGCCTACTAGGGGGTAATGAGCAGTTCTTC. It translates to CASSTSGGLLGGNEQFF.

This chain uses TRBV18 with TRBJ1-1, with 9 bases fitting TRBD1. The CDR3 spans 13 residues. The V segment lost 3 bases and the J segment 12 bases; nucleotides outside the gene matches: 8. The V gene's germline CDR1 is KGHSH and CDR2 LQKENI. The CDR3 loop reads CASSPGQGVGTFF. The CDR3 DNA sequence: TGTGCCAGCTCACCGGGACAGGGTGTTGGGACTTTCTTT.

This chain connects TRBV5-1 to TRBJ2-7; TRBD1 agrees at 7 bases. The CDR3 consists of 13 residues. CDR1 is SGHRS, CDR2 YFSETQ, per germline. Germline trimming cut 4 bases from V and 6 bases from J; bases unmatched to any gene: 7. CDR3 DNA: TGCGCCAGCAGCGGAACAGGGGCGGTCGAGCAGTACTTC. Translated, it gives CASSGTGAVEQYF.

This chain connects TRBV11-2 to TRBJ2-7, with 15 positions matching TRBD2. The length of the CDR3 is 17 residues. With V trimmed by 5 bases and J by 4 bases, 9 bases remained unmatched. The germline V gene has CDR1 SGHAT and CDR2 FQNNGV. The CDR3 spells CASSLRTSGGAKYEQYF. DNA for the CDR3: TGTGCCAGCAGCCTCAGGACTAGCGGGGGGGCAAAATACGAGCAGTACTTC.

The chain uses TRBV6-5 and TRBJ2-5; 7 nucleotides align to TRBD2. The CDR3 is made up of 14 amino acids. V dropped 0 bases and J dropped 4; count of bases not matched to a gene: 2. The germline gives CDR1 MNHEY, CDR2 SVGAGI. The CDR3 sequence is CASSYSGGVETQYF. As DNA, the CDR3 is TGTGCCAGCAGTTACTCGGGGGGGGTAGAGACCCAGTACTTC.

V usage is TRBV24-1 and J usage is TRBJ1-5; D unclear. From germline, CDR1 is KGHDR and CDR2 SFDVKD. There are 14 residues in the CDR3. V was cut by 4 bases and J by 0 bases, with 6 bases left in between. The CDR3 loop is CATSDSYSNQPQHF. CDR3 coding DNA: TGTGCCACCAGTGACAGTTATAGCAATCAGCCCCAGCATTTT.

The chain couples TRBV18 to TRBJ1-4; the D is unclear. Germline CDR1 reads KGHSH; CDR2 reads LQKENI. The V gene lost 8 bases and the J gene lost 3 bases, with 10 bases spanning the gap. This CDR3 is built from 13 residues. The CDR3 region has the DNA TGTGCCAGCACGGGAGGTTCTAATGAAAAACTGTTTTTT. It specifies CASTGGSNEKLFF.

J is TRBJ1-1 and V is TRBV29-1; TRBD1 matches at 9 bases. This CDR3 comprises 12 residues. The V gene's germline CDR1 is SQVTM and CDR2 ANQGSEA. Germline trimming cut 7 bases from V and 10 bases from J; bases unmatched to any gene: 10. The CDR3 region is CSARSDRGSAFF. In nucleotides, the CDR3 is TGCAGCGCTCGGTCGGACAGGGGTTCAGCTTTCTTT.

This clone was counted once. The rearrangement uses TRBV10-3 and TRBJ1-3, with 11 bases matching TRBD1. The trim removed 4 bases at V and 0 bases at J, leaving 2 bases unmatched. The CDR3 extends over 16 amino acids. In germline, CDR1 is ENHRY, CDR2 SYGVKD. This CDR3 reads CAISGTGGLSGNTIYF. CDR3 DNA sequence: TGTGCCATCAGTGGGACAGGGGGCCTCTCTGGAAACACCATATATTTT.

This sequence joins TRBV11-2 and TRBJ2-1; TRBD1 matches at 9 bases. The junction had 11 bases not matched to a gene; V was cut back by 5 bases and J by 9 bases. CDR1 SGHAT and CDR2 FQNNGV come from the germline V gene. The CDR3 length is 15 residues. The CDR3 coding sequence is TGTGCCAGCAGCCTACAGGGGGCAAAGTTTCTTGAGCAGTTCTTC. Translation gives CASSLQGAKFLEQFF.

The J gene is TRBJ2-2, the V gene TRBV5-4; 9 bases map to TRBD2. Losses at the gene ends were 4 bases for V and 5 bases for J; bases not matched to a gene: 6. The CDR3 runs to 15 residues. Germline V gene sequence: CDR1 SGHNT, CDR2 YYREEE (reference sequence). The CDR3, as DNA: TGTGCCAGCAGCCATTCTGCGGGGGGGACCGGGGAGCTGTTTTTT. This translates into CASSHSAGGTGELFF.

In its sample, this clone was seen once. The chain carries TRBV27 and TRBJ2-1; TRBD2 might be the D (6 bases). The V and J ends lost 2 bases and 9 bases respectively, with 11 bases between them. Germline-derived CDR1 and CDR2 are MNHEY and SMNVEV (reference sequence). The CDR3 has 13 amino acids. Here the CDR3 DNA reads TGTGCCAGCAGTTTAGCCCCCGGGGGTGAGCAGTTCTTC. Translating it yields CASSLAPGGEQFF.

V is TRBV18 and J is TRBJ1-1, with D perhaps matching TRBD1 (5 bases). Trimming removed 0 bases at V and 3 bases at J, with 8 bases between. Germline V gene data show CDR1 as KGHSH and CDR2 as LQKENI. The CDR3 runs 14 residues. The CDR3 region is CASSPPPGYTEAFF. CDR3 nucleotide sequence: TGTGCCAGCTCACCACCGCCAGGGTACACTGAAGCTTTCTTT.

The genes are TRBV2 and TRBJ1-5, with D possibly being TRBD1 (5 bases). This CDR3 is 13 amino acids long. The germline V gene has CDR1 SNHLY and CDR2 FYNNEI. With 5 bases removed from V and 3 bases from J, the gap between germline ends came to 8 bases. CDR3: CASSIQDNQPQHF. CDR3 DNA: TGTGCCAGCAGTATACAGGACAATCAGCCCCAGCATTTT.

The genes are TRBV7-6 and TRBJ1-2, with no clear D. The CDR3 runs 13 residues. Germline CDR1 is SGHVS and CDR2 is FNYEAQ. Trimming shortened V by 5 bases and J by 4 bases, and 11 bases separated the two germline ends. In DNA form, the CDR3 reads TGTGCCAGCAGCCCAGACATCTTCTATGGCTACACCTTC. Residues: CASSPDIFYGYTF.

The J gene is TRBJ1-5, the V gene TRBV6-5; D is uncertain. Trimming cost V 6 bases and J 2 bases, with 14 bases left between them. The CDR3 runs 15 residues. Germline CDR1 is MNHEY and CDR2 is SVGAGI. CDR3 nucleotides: TGTGCCAGCAGGAAAGGCCCTCGGGGCAATCAGCCCCAGCATTTT. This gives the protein CASRKGPRGNQPQHF.

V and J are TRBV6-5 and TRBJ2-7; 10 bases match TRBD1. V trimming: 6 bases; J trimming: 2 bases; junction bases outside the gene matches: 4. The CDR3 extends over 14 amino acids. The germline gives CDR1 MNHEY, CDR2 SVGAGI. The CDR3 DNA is TGTGCCAGCAGCTGGGACAGGGGCCCCTACGAGCAGTACTTC. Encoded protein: CASSWDRGPYEQYF.

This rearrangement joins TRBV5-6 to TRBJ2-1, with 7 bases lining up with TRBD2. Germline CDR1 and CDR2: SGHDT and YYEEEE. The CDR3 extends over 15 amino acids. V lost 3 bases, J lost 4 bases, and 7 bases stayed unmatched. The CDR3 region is CASSSRDYTYNEQFF. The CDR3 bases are TGTGCCAGCAGCTCCCGGGACTATACTTACAATGAGCAGTTCTTC.

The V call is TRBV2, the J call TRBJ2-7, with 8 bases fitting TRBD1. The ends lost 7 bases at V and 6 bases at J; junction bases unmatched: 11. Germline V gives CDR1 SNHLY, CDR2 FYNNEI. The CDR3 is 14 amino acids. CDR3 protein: CASTDRGASLEQYF. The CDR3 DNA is TGTGCCAGCACCGACAGGGGAGCTTCCCTCGAGCAGTACTTC.

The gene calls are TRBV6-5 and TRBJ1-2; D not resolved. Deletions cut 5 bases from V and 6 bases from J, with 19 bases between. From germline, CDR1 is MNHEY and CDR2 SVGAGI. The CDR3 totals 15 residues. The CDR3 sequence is CASSNPEGGANGYTF. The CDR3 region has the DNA TGTGCCAGCAGTAACCCCGAAGGAGGCGCAAATGGCTACACCTTC.

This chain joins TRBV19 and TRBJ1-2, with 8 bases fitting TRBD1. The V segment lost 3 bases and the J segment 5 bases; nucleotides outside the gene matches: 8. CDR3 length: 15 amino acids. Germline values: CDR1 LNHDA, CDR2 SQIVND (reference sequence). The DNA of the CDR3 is TGTGCCAGTAGTATCGGCCAGGGGGCGGATTATGGCTACACCTTC. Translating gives CASSIGQGADYGYTF. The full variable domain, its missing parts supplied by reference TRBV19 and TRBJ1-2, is DGGITQSPKYLFRKEGQNVTLSCEQNLNHDAMYWYRQDPGQGLRLIYYSQIVNDFQKGDIAEGYSVSREKKESFPLTVTSAQKNPTAFYLCASSIGQGADYGYTFGSGTRLTVV.

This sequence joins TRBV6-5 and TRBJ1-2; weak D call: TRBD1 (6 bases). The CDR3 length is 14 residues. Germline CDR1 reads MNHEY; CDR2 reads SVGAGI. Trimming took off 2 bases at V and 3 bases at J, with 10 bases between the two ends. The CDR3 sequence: CASSYRDRHYGYTF. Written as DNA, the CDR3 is TGTGCCAGCAGTTACCGCGACAGGCACTATGGCTACACCTTC.

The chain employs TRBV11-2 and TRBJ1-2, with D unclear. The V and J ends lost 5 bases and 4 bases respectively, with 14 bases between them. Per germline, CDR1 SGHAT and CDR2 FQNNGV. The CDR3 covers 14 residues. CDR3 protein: CASSTTSGSYGYTF. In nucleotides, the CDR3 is TGTGCCAGCAGCACAACTTCAGGCTCCTATGGCTACACCTTC.

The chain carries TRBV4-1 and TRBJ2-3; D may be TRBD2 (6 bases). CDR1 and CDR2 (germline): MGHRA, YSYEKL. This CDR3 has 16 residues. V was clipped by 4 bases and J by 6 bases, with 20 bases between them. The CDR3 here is CASSPDPGDIMDTQYF. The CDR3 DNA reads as TGCGCCAGCAGCCCCGACCCGGGAGACATCATGGATACGCAGTATTTT.